This entry lists 8 T cell receptor beta chains sequenced from one sample in a study of low-dose radiotherapy and immunotherapy resistance in tumors. Alpha- and beta-chain coverage of first-strand cDNA came from TRAV- and TRBV-specific primers. TCR amplification used around 20 PCR cycles, a constant-region primer and a V-primer adapter. TCRdb fed the reads into MiXCR, producing one record per CDR3 protein. The data contain under 20,000 distinct CDR3 sequences, roughly 70% of them seen just once; the ten biggest clones take up approximately 10%. These receptors came from a human donor with advanced metastatic prostate, ovarian, gallbladder or colorectal cancer (not recorded which). This table probably holds off-target reads from a library built for another chain.

The J gene is TRBJ1-5, the V gene TRBV19; D might be TRBD1 (5 bases). CDR3 length: 15 amino acids. Trimming removed 3 bases at V and 2 bases at J, with 11 bases between. The germline CDR1 and CDR2 sequences are LNHDA and SQIVND (reference sequence). The CDR3 here is CASSIQGMGNQPQHF. Written as DNA, the CDR3 is TGTGCCAGTAGTATCCAGGGAATGGGCAATCAGCCCCAGCATTTT.

The J gene is TRBJ2-1, the V gene TRBV12-3 or TRBV12-4; unclear D gene. The CDR3 spans 14 residues. The ends were cut back, 2 bases at V and 5 bases at J, with 10 bases in the middle. The CDR3 reads CASSLWSENNEQFF. The CDR3 DNA reads as TGTGCCAGCAGTTTATGGTCTGAGAACAATGAGCAGTTCTTC.

J is TRBJ2-3 and V is TRBV29-1; D is undetermined. The CDR3 covers 11 residues. V was cut by 5 bases and J by 5 bases, with 8 bases left in between. Germline V gene lookup returns CDR1 SQVTM and CDR2 ANQGSEA. The CDR3 here is CSVSVGDTQYF. The DNA for the CDR3 is TGCAGCGTTTCCGTCGGAGATACGCAGTATTTT.

This chain joins TRBV29-1 and TRBJ2-1; D gene unclear. V was cut by 1 base and J by 6 bases, with 16 bases left in between. The CDR3 covers 15 residues. Germline loops: CDR1 SQVTM, CDR2 ANQGSEA. The CDR3 protein is CSVEVHRSLANEQFF. The CDR3 DNA is TGCAGCGTTGAAGTCCACCGGTCCTTGGCCAATGAGCAGTTCTTC.

This CDR3 reads CASTTPGGGRSYEQYF. For the CDR3, the DNA is TGTGCCAGTACAACTCCTGGCGGGGGACGGTCCTACGAGCAGTACTTC. V gene TRBV28 combines with J gene TRBJ2-7, with 7 bases lining up with TRBD2. Germline values: CDR1 MDHEN, CDR2 SYDVKM. The ends lost 9 bases at V and 1 base at J; junction bases unmatched: 15. This CDR3 spans 16 amino acids.

The V call is TRBV6-2 or TRBV6-3, the J call TRBJ2-1, with TRBD2 matching over 9 bases. J lost 9 bases, V lost 6 bases, and 3 bases had no gene match. The CDR3 extends over 12 amino acids. The germline CDR1 and CDR2 sequences are MNHEY and SVGEGT. This CDR3 is CASSRGRGEQFF. DNA for the CDR3: TGTGCCAGCAGCCGCGGGAGGGGTGAGCAGTTCTTC.

V is TRBV12-3 or TRBV12-4 and J is TRBJ1-4; 9 bases are shared with TRBD1. J was trimmed by 7 bases and V by 2 bases; bases with no gene match: 20. The CDR3 extends over 20 amino acids. This CDR3 reads CASSLMRSTGGGMWGEKLFF. In DNA, the CDR3 is TGTGCCAGCAGTTTAATGCGCAGCACAGGGGGCGGTATGTGGGGTGAAAAACTGTTTTTT.

This chain uses TRBV27 with TRBJ2-7, with 10 nucleotides matching TRBD1. V trimming: 5 bases; J trimming: 2 bases; junction bases outside the gene matches: 6. This CDR3 has 15 amino acids. Germline CDR1 MNHEY, CDR2 SMNVEV (reference sequence). In nucleotides, the CDR3 is TGTGCCAGCAGTGCCGGGACAGGGGTAGCCTACGAGCAGTACTTC. Translation gives CASSAGTGVAYEQYF.